This record concerns one T cell receptor (beta chain) sequence. These data are taken from a study of blood T cell repertoires in COVID-19. Method: immunoSEQ multiplex PCR; TCRdb's copy keeps in-frame clones and lacks some. The sample carries tens of thousands of clones, around nine tenths recorded once. Trimming shortened V by 1 base and J by 4 bases, and 8 bases separated the two germline ends. The CDR3 has 13 residues. Germline assignment: CDR1 SGHDT and CDR2 YYEEEE. The chain has TRBV5-6 and TRBJ2-5; D might be TRBD1 (6 bases). The sequence derives from a woman aged 50 to 60 with active or convalescent COVID-19. The source material was peripheral blood. The CDR3: CASSLTGPETQYF. Written as DNA, the CDR3 is TGTGCCAGCAGCTTGACAGGGCCAGAGACCCAGTACTTC.